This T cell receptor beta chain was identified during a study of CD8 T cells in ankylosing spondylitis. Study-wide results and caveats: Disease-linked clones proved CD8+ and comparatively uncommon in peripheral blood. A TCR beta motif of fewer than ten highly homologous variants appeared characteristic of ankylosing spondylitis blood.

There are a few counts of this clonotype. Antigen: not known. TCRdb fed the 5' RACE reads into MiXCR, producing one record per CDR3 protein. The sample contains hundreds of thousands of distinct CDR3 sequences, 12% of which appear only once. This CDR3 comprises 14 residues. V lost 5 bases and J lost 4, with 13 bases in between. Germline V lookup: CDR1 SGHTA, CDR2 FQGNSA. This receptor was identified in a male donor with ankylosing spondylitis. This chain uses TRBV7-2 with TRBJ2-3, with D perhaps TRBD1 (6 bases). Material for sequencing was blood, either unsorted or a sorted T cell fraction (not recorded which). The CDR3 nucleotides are TGTGCCAGCAGCCTCACACAGGGCGCAGATACGCAGTATTTT. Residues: CASSLTQGADTQYF. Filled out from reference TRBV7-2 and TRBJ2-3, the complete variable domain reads GAGVSQSPSNKVTEKGKDVELRCDPISGHTALYWYRQSLGQGLEFLIYFQGNSAPDKSGLPSDRFSAERTGGSVSTLTIQRTQQEDSAVYLCASSLTQGADTQYFGPGTRLTVL.